This is a list of T cell receptor beta chains from one sample in a study of T cell responses to AZD1222 COVID-19 vaccine. Repertoires were generated with immunoSEQ multiplex PCR, while TCRdb's copy carries only in-frame clones and drops some. The sample yields 120,000 or so clones, about nine tenths seen once. The sequencing here drew on peripheral blood, taken 28 days after the second AZD1222 dose. All receptors come from an adult who received the AZD1222 COVID-19 vaccine. Both conserved end residues are part of each CDR3. The order of the fields is J gene, V gene, clone size, D gene, CDR3 protein, CDR3 DNA. D genes are given only for firm matches. Not all rows give a size; the values are once, few, many and, for expanded clones, a class.

TRBJ2-3 TRBV2 NA NA CAARAGWEPDTQYF TGTGCCGCCAGGGCGGGGTGGGAGCCAGATACGCAGTATTTT
TRBJ2-7 TRBV5-1 NA TRBD2 CASSLAGGVPYEQYF TGCGCCAGCAGCTTGGCCGGGGGGGTCCCCTACGAGCAGTACTTC
TRBJ2-3 TRBV27 NA TRBD1 CASSSGTGSTDTQYF TGTGCCAGCAGCTCCGGGACAGGAAGCACAGATACGCAGTATTTT
TRBJ2-1 TRBV11-1 NA TRBD2 CASSLGTRSNEQFF TGTGCCAGCAGCTTGGGGACTAGATCCAATGAGCAGTTCTTC
TRBJ2-1 TRBV11-2 NA TRBD2 CASSQLGLAGINEQFF TGTGCCAGCAGCCAGCTGGGACTAGCGGGGATCAATGAGCAGTTCTTC
TRBJ1-4 TRBV3-1/TRBV3-2 once NA CASSQWIGEGEKLFF TGTGCCAGCAGCCAATGGATAGGGGAGGGTGAAAAACTGTTTTTT
TRBJ2-3 TRBV24-1 NA TRBD2 CATSDPSGGTTDTQYF TGTGCCACCAGTGATCCTAGCGGGGGGACCACAGATACGCAGTATTTT
TRBJ1-1 TRBV10-3 NA NA CAISESRDRGEAFF TGTGCCATCAGTGAGTCGAGGGATAGGGGTGAAGCTTTCTTT
TRBJ2-1 TRBV2 once NA CASRGRYNEQFF TGTGCCAGCAGGGGACGGTACAATGAGCAGTTCTTC
TRBJ1-6 TRBV25-1 NA NA CASSEVGYNSPLHF TGTGCCAGCAGTGAGGTGGGGTATAATTCACCCCTCCACTTT
TRBJ1-2 TRBV29-1 NA NA CSVEGLGGYTF TGCAGCGTTGAGGGGTTGGGGGGCTACACCTTC
TRBJ2-5 TRBV6-5 NA TRBD2 CASSYSGTSGEETQYF TGTGCCAGCAGTTACTCCGGGACTAGCGGGGAAGAGACCCAGTACTTC
TRBJ2-7 TRBV3-1/TRBV3-2 NA TRBD2 CASSQNGGTYEQYF TGTGCCAGCAGCCAAAACGGGGGGACCTACGAGCAGTACTTC
TRBJ1-1 TRBV5-4 once NA CASSLSPGRAMNTEAFF TGTGCCAGCAGCTTGAGTCCGGGGAGGGCCATGAACACTGAAGCTTTCTTT
TRBJ2-3 TRBV27 NA TRBD1 CASSLYRGGTDTQYF TGTGCCAGCAGTTTATACAGGGGTGGCACAGATACGCAGTATTTT
TRBJ2-5 TRBV11-2 NA NA CASSLQVHETQYF TGTGCCAGCAGCTTACAGGTACACGAGACCCAGTACTTC
TRBJ2-7 TRBV28 NA NA CASSLLRDEQYF TGTGCCAGCAGTTTATTACGGGACGAGCAGTACTTC
TRBJ1-2 TRBV27 NA TRBD1 CASSLSPTGTNYGYTF TGTGCCAGCAGTTTATCCCCGACAGGGACTAACTATGGCTACACCTTC
TRBJ1-2 TRBV9 NA TRBD1 CASSDGQGALVVGYTF TGTGCCAGCAGCGATGGACAGGGGGCTTTGGTCGTTGGCTACACCTTC
TRBJ1-1 TRBV4-2 NA NA CASSQERPAAFF TGTGCCAGCAGCCAAGAGAGGCCGGCCGCTTTCTTT
TRBJ1-5 TRBV19 NA TRBD1 CASRSTGGWGQPQHF TGTGCCAGTAGATCGACAGGGGGCTGGGGACAGCCCCAGCATTTT
TRBJ2-1 TRBV7-6 NA TRBD1 CASSWTGGHNEQFF TGTGCCAGCAGCTGGACAGGGGGCCACAATGAGCAGTTCTTC
TRBJ2-7 TRBV7-9 NA TRBD2 CASTSGGYYEQYF TGTGCCAGCACTTCGGGGGGTTACTACGAGCAGTACTTC
TRBJ2-1 TRBV4-2 once TRBD2 CASSPTPGGGIYNEQFF TGTGCCAGCAGCCCGACCCCCGGCGGGGGGATCTACAATGAGCAGTTCTTC
TRBJ1-6 TRBV19 NA NA CASSILGYNSPLHF TGTGCCAGTAGTATTTTGGGGTACAATTCACCCCTCCACTTT
TRBJ1-4 TRBV9 NA TRBD1 CASSARQGVATNEKLFF TGTGCCAGCAGCGCCCGACAGGGAGTTGCAACTAATGAAAAACTGTTTTTT
TRBJ2-7 TRBV5-4 NA NA CASLKWGYDEQYF TGTGCCAGCTTAAAGTGGGGATACGACGAGCAGTACTTC
TRBJ1-3 TRBV7-9 once NA CASADPGSGNTIYF TGTGCCAGTGCGGATCCGGGCTCTGGAAACACCATATATTTT
TRBJ2-7 TRBV6-1 NA NA CASSEIQYYEQYF TGTGCCAGCAGTGAAATACAGTACTACGAGCAGTACTTC
TRBJ1-5 TRBV5-6 NA NA CASSRTERQPQHF TGTGCCAGCAGCCGGACGGAGCGACAGCCCCAGCATTTT
TRBJ1-5 TRBV4-2 NA NA CASSQGVDQPQHF TGTGCCAGCAGCCAAGGGGTAGATCAGCCCCAGCATTTT
TRBJ2-7 TRBV28 NA TRBD1 CASWTGSASEQYF TGTGCCAGCTGGACAGGGTCAGCTTCCGAGCAGTACTTC
TRBJ1-1 TRBV5-5 NA TRBD1 CASSSTGTVLGAFF TGTGCCAGCAGCTCAACCGGGACAGTTCTTGGAGCTTTCTTT
TRBJ2-3 TRBV5-1 NA TRBD2 CASSLVASGSSDTQYF TGCGCCAGCAGCTTGGTTGCTAGCGGGTCTTCAGATACGCAGTATTTT
TRBJ2-2 TRBV7-3 NA TRBD2 CASSPRGGNTGELFF TGTGCCAGCAGCCCCCGGGGGGGAAACACCGGGGAGCTGTTTTTT
TRBJ1-4 TRBV18 NA NA CASSLSPSGDKLFF TGTGCCAGCTCACTGAGCCCGTCGGGGGACAAACTGTTTTTT
TRBJ2-1 TRBV5-6 NA TRBD1 CASSLTGAVHNEQFF TGTGCCAGCAGCTTGACAGGGGCGGTTCACAATGAGCAGTTCTTC
TRBJ2-5 TRBV6-5 NA TRBD1 CASRPPGQGLETQYF TGTGCCAGCAGGCCTCCGGGACAGGGTTTGGAGACCCAGTACTTC
TRBJ2-7 TRBV3-1/TRBV3-2 NA NA CASSPRGLSYEQYF TGTGCCAGCAGCCCCCGCGGTCTCTCCTACGAGCAGTACTTC
TRBJ2-3 TRBV7-9 NA NA CASSPLSGLTDTQYF TGTGCCAGCAGCCCCCTTTCAGGTCTAACAGATACGCAGTATTTT
TRBJ2-7 TRBV27 few NA CASSRDTYEQYF TGTGCCAGCAGCCGGGACACCTACGAGCAGTACTTC
TRBJ2-5 TRBV6-2/TRBV6-3 NA NA CASSYSGSQETQYF TGTGCCAGCAGTTACTCGGGTAGTCAAGAGACCCAGTACTTC
TRBJ2-7 TRBV4-3 NA NA CASSQYPQGRYEQYF TGCGCCAGCAGCCAATATCCCCAGGGGAGGTACGAGCAGTACTTC
TRBJ1-1 TRBV25-1 once TRBD1 CASSGRGPTEAFF TGTGCCAGCAGTGGCAGGGGGCCCACTGAAGCTTTCTTT
TRBJ1-3 TRBV5-5 NA TRBD1 CASSWDSGNTIYF TGTGCCAGCAGCTGGGACAGTGGAAACACCATATATTTT
TRBJ1-5 TRBV6-5 once NA CASRRGGDQPQHF TGTGCCAGCAGAAGGGGGGGAGATCAGCCCCAGCATTTT